This entry features one T cell receptor beta chain sequence. Its specificity is unknown. This sample is drawn from a study of glioma-infiltrating T cells after dendritic cell vaccination. Broader study findings: No direct clonality-survival link was found; a diverse polyclonal response may matter.

Trimming shortened V by 0 bases and J by 4 bases, and 10 bases separated the two germline ends. In germline, CDR1 is SGHRS, CDR2 YFSETQ. The CDR3 sequence is 14 residues long. TCRB CDR3 was amplified from 2 ug genomic DNA or less. Clones were read by immunoSEQ multiplex PCR, and TCRdb kept only the in-frame ones, dropping some. The sample lists tens of thousands of clones; roughly 84% were seen once. The sample's time point: after dendritic cell vaccination, including at tumor progression/relapse. Only patients with spare fresh-frozen tumor and over two years of follow-up were included. The material sequenced was blood, taken after dendritic cell vaccination. The receptor was derived from a human donor with glioblastoma. V usage is TRBV5-1 and J usage is TRBJ2-5; D is unresolved. The CDR3 DNA reads as TGCGCCAGCAGCTTGGCCCTTACGGGAGAGACCCAGTACTTC. Protein: CASSLALTGETQYF.